The 12 T cell receptor beta chains reported below all come from one sample, sequenced in a study of T-cell memory formation after mild COVID-19. TCRdb redid the calling of the 5' RACE reads with MiXCR, one entry per CDR3 protein. This table holds under 600,000 distinct CDR3 sequences, about 20% found once. Sequences were obtained from PBMCs or a T cell subset sorted from them (not recorded which). The receptor source for this set is an adult woman who had mild COVID-19 (a few samples of this study predate the infection). Cell type and time point are not known.

There are a few counts of this clonotype. The chain joins TRBV6-6 to TRBJ1-5; D is unresolved. Germline loops: CDR1 MNHNY, CDR2 SVGAGI (reference sequence). This CDR3 is built from 14 residues. With 6 bases removed from V and 2 bases from J, the gap between germline ends came to 11 bases. The chain's CDR3 is CASSPSGGNQPQHF. CDR3 DNA: TGTGCCAGCAGCCCCAGCGGGGGCAATCAGCCCCAGCATTTT.

This clonotype was seen ten or more times. The chain links TRBV5-1 to TRBJ2-5; D not certain. The CDR3 is made up of 17 amino acids. Per germline, CDR1 SGHRS and CDR2 YFSETQ. V shed 0 bases and J shed 2 bases, with 17 bases lying between them. The CDR3 spells CASSLGVLLAEQETQYF. The CDR3 DNA follows: TGCGCCAGCAGCTTGGGCGTGTTGTTAGCCGAACAAGAGACCCAGTACTTC.

This rearrangement joins TRBV5-8 to TRBJ2-5; unclear D gene. Trimming took off 2 bases at V and 5 bases at J, with 13 bases between the two ends. The CDR3 runs 14 residues. CDR1 is SGHTS and CDR2 is YDEGEE in the germline V gene. In nucleotides, the CDR3 is TGTGCCAGCAGCTTAGCACAGATAGGGGAGACCCAGTACTTC. Translating it yields CASSLAQIGETQYF. The entire variable domain, with the rest obtained from reference TRBV5-8 and TRBJ2-5, is as follows: EAGVTQSPTHLIKTRGQQATLRCSPISGHTSVYWYQQALGLGLQFLLWYDEGEERNRGNFPPRFSGRQFPNYSSELNVNALELEDSALYLCASSLAQIGETQYFGPGTRLLVL.

A few counts support this clonotype. The chain has TRBV9 and TRBJ2-7; 8 nucleotides align to TRBD1. Germline values: CDR1 SGDLS, CDR2 YYNGEE. Trimming removed 4 bases from V and 2 bases from J; junction bases left unmatched: 8. The CDR3 spans 15 residues. The CDR3 spells CASSFRQGWPYEQYF. The DNA for the CDR3 is TGTGCCAGCAGCTTCAGACAGGGGTGGCCCTACGAGCAGTACTTC.

There are a few counts of this clonotype. The V gene is TRBV12-3 or TRBV12-4, the J gene TRBJ1-3; 8 bases agree with TRBD1. Unmatched junction bases numbered 3, after V lost 2 bases and J lost 0 bases. This CDR3 region has 16 residues. In DNA, the CDR3 is TGTGCCAGCAGTTTATGGGACAGGAGCTCTGGAAACACCATATATTTT. Translation: CASSLWDRSSGNTIYF.

This clonotype was detected only a few times. The chain recombines TRBV7-8 with TRBJ1-2; the D is unclear. Trimming cost V 0 bases and J 5 bases, with 13 bases left between them. The CDR3 covers 15 residues. The germline gives CDR1 SGHVS, CDR2 FQNEAQ. This chain's CDR3 is CASSLAQASRYGYTF. In DNA form, the CDR3 reads TGTGCCAGCAGCTTAGCCCAGGCCTCTCGGTATGGCTACACCTTC.

This clonotype was found a few times. The chain recombines TRBV5-1 with TRBJ2-3; TRBD2 might be the D (5 bases). CDR1 and CDR2 from the germline V gene are SGHRS and YFSETQ. V was trimmed by 4 bases and J by 2 bases, leaving 14 bases between them. The CDR3 contains 15 residues. CDR3: CASSLPPADTDTQYF. In nucleotides, the CDR3 is TGCGCCAGCAGCCTCCCCCCAGCGGACACAGATACGCAGTATTTT.

There are a few counts of this clonotype. The chain combines TRBV7-9 with TRBJ2-5; 15 bases match TRBD2. This CDR3 has 19 amino acids. CDR1 is SEHNR and CDR2 is FQNEAQ in the germline V gene (reference sequence). J gave up 2 bases and V 4 bases, and 11 bases lay outside the gene matches. CDR3 sequence: CASSSPGLAGGGLQETQYF. CDR3 nucleotides: TGTGCCAGCAGCTCCCCGGGACTAGCGGGAGGCGGTCTACAAGAGACCCAGTACTTC.

This clonotype showed up just a few times. The chain couples TRBV5-1 to TRBJ1-1; D is uncertain. Germline assignment: CDR1 SGHRS and CDR2 YFSETQ. The CDR3 totals 17 residues. V lost 4 bases to trimming and J lost 1 base, with 20 bases between them. Written as DNA, the CDR3 is TGCGCCAGCAGCCGGATGGTGGGTATTGCAGCGAACACTGAAGCTTTCTTT. Protein product: CASSRMVGIAANTEAFF.

This clonotype was seen repeatedly, ten times or more. Mismatch with germline at one junction end may stem from a read error. The chain uses TRBV5-1 and TRBJ1-5; possibly TRBD1 for D (5 bases). This CDR3 is 14 amino acids long. Germline CDR1 reads SGHRS; CDR2 reads YFSETQ. CDR3 DNA sequence: TGTGCCAGCAGCTTAGCGGGGGGGAATCAGCCCCAGCATTTT. Translated, it gives CASSLAGGNQPQHF.

V is TRBV7-9 and J is TRBJ2-1, with 10 bases lining up with TRBD2. CDR1 and CDR2 from the germline V gene are SEHNR and FQNEAQ (reference sequence). This CDR3 contains 20 residues. Losses at the gene ends were 2 bases for V and 1 base for J; bases not matched to a gene: 14. The CDR3, as DNA: TGTGCCAGCAGCTTAAAGGTGGCTAGCGGGAGTTGGTTGTCCTACAATGAGCAGTTCTTC. It translates to CASSLKVASGSWLSYNEQFF.

The CDR3 here is CASSLADRTGDYEQYF. The CDR3 region has the DNA TGTGCCAGCAGCTTAGCCGACCGGACAGGAGACTACGAGCAGTACTTC. The chain couples TRBV7-9 to TRBJ2-7, with TRBD1 matching 7 bases. Per the germline V gene, CDR1 is SEHNR and CDR2 is FQNEAQ (reference sequence). The length of the CDR3 is 16 residues. V lost 0 bases to trimming and J lost 3 bases; unmatched junction nucleotides: 8.